One T cell receptor beta chain is described in this entry. Its antigen is not yet known. Within one base of it there is no much larger clone, and no base qualities were kept. The immunoSEQ Assay, a bias-controlled multiplex PCR, was used to amplify TCRbeta CDR3 regions from genomic DNA. In the original analysis: The number of nucleated cells in each sample was estimated by amplification of reference gene primers within the assay. Sequence reads were collapsed and filtered to measure the absolute abundance of every unique TCRbeta CDR3 rearrangement. Productive Simpson clonality was computed per sample as the square root of Simpson's diversity index over productive rearrangements. Here the immuneACCESS table is served through TCRdb, limited to in-frame sequences with V and J called. Missing clones are a known gap in these copies; in checked studies unresolved V genes cover under half, and the rest lacks a known reason. The V and J calls and clone size come from that table; D and trimming were worked out from the DNA. Counted in this sample were around 390,000 clones; approximately 87% of them appeared once. About 10% of the sample lies in the top ten.

Reading the germline V gene gives CDR1 SGDLS and CDR2 YYNGEE. V and J lose 2 bases and 2 bases, and a span of 11 bases separates them. The CDR3 spans 15 residues, from the cysteine through the phenylalanine. Of all the DNA, just the CDR3 is kept, 45 bases in frame from base 1. Participants in the prospective study were aged about 18 to 95 years, lived in 24 United States geographic areas, and enrolled through a virtual design. Cohort assignment in the prospective study relied on participant-reported clinical history from a screening survey and a study questionnaire. Recovered participants in ImmuneRACE Cohort 3 were defined by two consecutive negative NP/OP PCR tests, clearance by a healthcare professional, or resolution of symptoms. In the prospective study, mobile phlebotomists collected whole blood, serum and a nasopharyngeal or oropharyngeal swab from each participant. Over a roughly two-month period, participants in the prospective study had the option of providing additional blood draws and questionnaires. Before DNA extraction, blood samples from the prospective study were shipped at room temperature or frozen.

This sample was included in a study of blood T cell repertoires in COVID-19 (TCRdb year 2020). As for the study more broadly: Collaborator samples came from the United States, Italy and Spain and covered acute and convalescent phases of COVID-19. The material from the prospective study consisted of cDNA or gDNA derived from T cells, B-cell-depleted T cells, or PBMCs. The dataset comprised deeply sampled blood TCRbeta repertoires from subjects exposed to, actively infected with, or recovered from COVID-19. The repertoires were released in a freely available public database intended as a resource for research on the immune response to SARS-CoV-2. Samples were obtained from the ongoing ImmuneRACE study (first 160 participants) and from some 1,300 subjects provided by 6 global collaborators. Sample metadata almost always included a de-identified subject ID, COVID-19 status, age in years and sex. Where HLA class I and class II types were available, the types were taken from metadata supplied by the sample provider, not from assay-based typing.

What the study reported, not specific to this receptor: The amount of clinical and demographic metadata varied by source and participant and was provided uncurated.

The TCR originated in a woman between 45 and 65 years old who had recovered from COVID-19. Rearrangement joined TRBV9 to TRBJ1-5, with a weak D call of TRBD1 (5 bases match). Sample: PBMCs or T cells enriched from blood (not recorded which). The CDR3 has the sequence CASSVAPGRNQPQHF. The DNA sequence reads TGTGCCAGCAGCGTTGCCCCAGGGCGCAATCAGCCCCAGCATTTT.